This T cell receptor beta chain was recorded in a study of T cells in narcolepsy. Overall study context: Enrolled donors included narcolepsy type 1 or type 2 patients and healthy controls. Overall study findings and caveats: Blood of same and different patients, but not healthy controls, reportedly held recurring autoreactive clonotypes. Same-patient CSF and blood CD4+ T cell clonotypes included HCRT-specific and TRIB2-specific autoreactive ones.

Germline assignment: CDR1 SGHDN and CDR2 FVKESK. The CDR3 spans 14 residues. V was shortened by 2 bases and J by 3 bases, with 10 bases between the two germline ends. Sequenced by immunoSEQ multiplex PCR; TCRdb stores in-frame clones only, minus some. The sample includes fewer than 35,000 clones, 80% to 85% of them seen just once. This clone was counted only a few times. The antigen remains unidentified. The gene calls are TRBV14 and TRBJ1-1; weak D call: TRBD1 (5 bases). The sequence was obtained from a human donor with narcolepsy. Sequencing used CD45RA- memory CD4+ T cells from PBMCs. Here the CDR3 reads CASSQSSGYTEAFF. The CDR3 DNA sequence: TGTGCCAGCAGCCAATCCTCAGGGTACACTGAAGCTTTCTTT.